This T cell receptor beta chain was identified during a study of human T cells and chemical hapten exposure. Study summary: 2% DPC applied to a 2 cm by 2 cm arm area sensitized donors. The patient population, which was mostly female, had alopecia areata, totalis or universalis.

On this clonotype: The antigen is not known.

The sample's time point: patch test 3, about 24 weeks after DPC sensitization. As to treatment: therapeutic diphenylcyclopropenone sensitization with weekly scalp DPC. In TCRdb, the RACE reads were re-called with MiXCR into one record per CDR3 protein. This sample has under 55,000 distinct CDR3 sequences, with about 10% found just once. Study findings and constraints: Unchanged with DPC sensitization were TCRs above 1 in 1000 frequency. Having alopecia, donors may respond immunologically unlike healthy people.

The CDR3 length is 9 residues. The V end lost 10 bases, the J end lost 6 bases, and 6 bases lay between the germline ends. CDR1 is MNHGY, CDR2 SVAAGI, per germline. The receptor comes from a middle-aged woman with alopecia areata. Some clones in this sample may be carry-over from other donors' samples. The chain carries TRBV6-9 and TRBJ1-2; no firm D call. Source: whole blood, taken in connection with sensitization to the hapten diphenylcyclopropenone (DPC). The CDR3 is CATQNGYTF. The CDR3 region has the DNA TGTGCCACCCAAAATGGCTACACCTTC.